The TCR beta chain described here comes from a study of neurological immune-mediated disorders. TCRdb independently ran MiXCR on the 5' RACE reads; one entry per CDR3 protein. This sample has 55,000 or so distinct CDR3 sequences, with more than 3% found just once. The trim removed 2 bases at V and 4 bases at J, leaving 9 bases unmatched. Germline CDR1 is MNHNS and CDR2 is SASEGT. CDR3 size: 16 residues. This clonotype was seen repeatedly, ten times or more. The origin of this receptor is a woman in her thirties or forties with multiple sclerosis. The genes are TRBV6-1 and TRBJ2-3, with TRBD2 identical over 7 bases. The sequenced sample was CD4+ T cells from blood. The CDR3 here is CASSELGGLGADTQYF. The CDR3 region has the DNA TGTGCCAGCAGTGAACTGGGAGGGTTAGGCGCAGATACGCAGTATTTT.